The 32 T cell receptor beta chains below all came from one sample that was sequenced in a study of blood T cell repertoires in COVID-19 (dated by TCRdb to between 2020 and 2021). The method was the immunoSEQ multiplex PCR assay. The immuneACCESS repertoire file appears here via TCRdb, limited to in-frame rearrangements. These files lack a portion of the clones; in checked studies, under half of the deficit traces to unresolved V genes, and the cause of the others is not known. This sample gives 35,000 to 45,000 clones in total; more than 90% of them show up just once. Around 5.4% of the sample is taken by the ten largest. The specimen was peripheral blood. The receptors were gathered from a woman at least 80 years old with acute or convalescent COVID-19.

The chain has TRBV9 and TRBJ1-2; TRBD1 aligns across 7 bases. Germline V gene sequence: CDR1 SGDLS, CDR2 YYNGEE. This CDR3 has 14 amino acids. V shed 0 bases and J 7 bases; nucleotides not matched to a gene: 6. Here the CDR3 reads CASSVADRAGGYTF. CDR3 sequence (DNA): TGTGCCAGCAGCGTAGCCGACAGGGCGGGTGGCTACACCTTC. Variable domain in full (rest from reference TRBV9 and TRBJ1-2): DSGVTQTPKHLITATGQRVTLRCSPRSGDLSVYWYQQSLDQGLQFLIQYYNGEERAKGNILERFSAQQFPDLHSELNLSSLELGDSALYFCASSVADRAGGYTFGSGTRLTVV.

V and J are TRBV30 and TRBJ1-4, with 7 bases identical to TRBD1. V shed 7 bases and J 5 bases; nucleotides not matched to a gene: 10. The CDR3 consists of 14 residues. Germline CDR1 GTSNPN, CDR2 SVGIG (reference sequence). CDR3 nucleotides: TGTGCCTTCCGAAGGACAGGCGGGAATGAAAAACTGTTTTTT. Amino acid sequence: CAFRRTGGNEKLFF.

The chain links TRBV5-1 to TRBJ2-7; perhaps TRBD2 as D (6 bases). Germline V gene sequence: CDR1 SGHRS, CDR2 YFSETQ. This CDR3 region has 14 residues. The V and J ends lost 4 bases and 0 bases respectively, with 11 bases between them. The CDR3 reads CASSASGDSYEQYF. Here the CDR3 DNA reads TGCGCCAGCAGCGCTTCGGGGGACTCCTACGAGCAGTACTTC.

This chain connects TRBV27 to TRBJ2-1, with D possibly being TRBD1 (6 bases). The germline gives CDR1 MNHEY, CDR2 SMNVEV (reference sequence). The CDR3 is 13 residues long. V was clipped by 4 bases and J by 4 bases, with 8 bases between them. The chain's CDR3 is CASSSTGYNEQFF. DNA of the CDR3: TGTGCCAGCAGTTCTACAGGGTACAATGAGCAGTTCTTC.

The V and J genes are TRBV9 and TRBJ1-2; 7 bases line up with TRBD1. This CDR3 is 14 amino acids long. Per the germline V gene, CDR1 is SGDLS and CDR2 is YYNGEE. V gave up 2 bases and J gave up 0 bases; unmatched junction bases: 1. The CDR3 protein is CASSVDRANYGYTF. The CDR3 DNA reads TGTGCCAGCAGCGTCGACAGGGCTAACTATGGCTACACCTTC.

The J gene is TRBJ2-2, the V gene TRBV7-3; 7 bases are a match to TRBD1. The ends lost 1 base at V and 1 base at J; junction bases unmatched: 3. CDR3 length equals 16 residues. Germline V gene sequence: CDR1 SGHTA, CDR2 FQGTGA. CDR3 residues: CASSLSRTGNTGELFF. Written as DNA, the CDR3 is TGTGCCAGCAGCTTAAGTCGGACAGGGAACACCGGGGAGCTGTTTTTT.

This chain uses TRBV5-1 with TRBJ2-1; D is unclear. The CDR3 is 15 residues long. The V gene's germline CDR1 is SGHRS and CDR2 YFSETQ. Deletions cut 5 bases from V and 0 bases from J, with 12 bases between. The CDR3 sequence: CASRPTPSSYNEQFF. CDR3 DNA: TGCGCCAGCAGACCTACCCCGAGCTCCTACAATGAGCAGTTCTTC. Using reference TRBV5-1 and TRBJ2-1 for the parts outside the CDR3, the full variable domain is KAGVTQTPRYLIKTRGQQVTLSCSPISGHRSVSWYQQTPGQGLQFLFEYFSETQRNKGNFPGRFSGRQFSNSRSEMNVSTLELGDSALYLCASRPTPSSYNEQFFGPGTRLTVL.

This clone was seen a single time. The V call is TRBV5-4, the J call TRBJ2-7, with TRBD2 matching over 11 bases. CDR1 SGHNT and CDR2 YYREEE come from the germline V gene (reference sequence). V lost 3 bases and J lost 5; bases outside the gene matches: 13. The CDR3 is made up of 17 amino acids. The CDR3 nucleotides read TGTGCCAGCAGCTGGGCGATTGGGACTAGCGGATCTAACGAGCAGTACTTC. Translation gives CASSWAIGTSGSNEQYF. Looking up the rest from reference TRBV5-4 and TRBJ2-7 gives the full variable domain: ETGVTQSPTHLIKTRGQQVTLRCSSQSGHNTVSWYQQALGQGPQFIFQYYREEENGRGNFPPRFSGLQFPNYSSELNVNALELDDSALYLCASSWAIGTSGSNEQYFGPGTRLTVT.

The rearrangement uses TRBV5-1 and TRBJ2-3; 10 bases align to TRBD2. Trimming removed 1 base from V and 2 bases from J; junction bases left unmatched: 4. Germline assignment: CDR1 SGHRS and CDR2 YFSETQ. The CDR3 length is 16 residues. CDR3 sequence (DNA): TGCGCCAGCAGCTTGTCAGCGGGGGGGTTCACAGATACGCAGTATTTT. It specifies CASSLSAGGFTDTQYF. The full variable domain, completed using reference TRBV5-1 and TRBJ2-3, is KAGVTQTPRYLIKTRGQQVTLSCSPISGHRSVSWYQQTPGQGLQFLFEYFSETQRNKGNFPGRFSGRQFSNSRSEMNVSTLELGDSALYLCASSLSAGGFTDTQYFGPGTRLTVL.

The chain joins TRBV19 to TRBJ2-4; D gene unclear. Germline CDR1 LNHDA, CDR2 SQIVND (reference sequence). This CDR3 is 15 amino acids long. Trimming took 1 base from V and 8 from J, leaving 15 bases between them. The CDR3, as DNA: TGTGCCAGTAGTATAGGCGGTTTGTATACGGACATTCAGTACTTC. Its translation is CASSIGGLYTDIQYF.

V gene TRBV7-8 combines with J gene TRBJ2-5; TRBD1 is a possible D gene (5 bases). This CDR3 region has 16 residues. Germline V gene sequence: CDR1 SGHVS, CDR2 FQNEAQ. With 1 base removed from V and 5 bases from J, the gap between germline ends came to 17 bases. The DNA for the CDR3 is TGTGCCAGCAGCTTAGAGGTCCCAGGGATGTTGGAGACCCAGTACTTC. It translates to CASSLEVPGMLETQYF.

The CDR3 here is CASSHRGTGDSTDTQYF. The DNA for the CDR3 is TGTGCCAGCAGCCACAGAGGGACAGGTGACTCCACAGATACGCAGTATTTT. The chain has TRBV4-2 and TRBJ2-3, with TRBD1 identical over 8 bases. Per germline, CDR1 LGHNA and CDR2 YNFKEQ. The J segment lost 2 bases and the V segment lost 3 bases, leaving 10 bases of the junction unmatched. The CDR3 is made up of 17 amino acids.

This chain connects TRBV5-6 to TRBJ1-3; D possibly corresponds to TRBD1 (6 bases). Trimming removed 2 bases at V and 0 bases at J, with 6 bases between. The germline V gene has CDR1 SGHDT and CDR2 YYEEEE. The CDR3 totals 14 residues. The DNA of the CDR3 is TGTGCCAGCAGCTTACAGGGCTCTGGAAACACCATATATTTT. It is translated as CASSLQGSGNTIYF.

The DNA of the CDR3 is TGTGCCAGCAGCTTTGACGGACAGGAAGCTTTCTTT. It is translated as CASSFDGQEAFF. The rearrangement joins TRBV5-6 to TRBJ1-1, with D perhaps TRBD1 (6 bases). Germline-derived CDR1 and CDR2 are SGHDT and YYEEEE. The germline V and J ends were trimmed by 2 bases and 8 bases, with 10 bases remaining between them. This CDR3 is 12 amino acids long. The entire variable domain, with the rest obtained from reference TRBV5-6 and TRBJ1-1, is as follows: DAGVTQSPTHLIKTRGQQVTLRCSPKSGHDTVSWYQQALGQGPQFIFQYYEEEERQRGNFPDRFSGHQFPNYSSELNVNALLLGDSALYLCASSFDGQEAFFGQGTRLTVV.

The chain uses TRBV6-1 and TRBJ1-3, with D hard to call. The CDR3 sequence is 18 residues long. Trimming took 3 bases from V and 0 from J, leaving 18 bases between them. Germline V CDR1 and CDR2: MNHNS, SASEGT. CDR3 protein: CASSESIGQAYSGNTIYF. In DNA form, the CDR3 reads TGTGCCAGCAGTGAGTCTATTGGGCAGGCCTACTCTGGAAACACCATATATTTT.

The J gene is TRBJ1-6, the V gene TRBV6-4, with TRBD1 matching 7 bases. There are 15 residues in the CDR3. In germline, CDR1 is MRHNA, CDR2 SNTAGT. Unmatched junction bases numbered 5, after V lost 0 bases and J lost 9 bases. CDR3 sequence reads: CASSDSSGGVSPLHF. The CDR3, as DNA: TGTGCCAGCAGTGACTCATCAGGGGGTGTTTCACCCCTCCACTTT.

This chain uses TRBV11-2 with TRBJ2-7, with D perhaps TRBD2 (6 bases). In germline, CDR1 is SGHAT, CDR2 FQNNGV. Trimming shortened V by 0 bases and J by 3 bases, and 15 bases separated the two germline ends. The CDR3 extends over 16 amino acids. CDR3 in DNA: TGTGCCAGCAGCTTAGAATTAGCGGTTGCTAGCTACGAGCAGTACTTC. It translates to CASSLELAVASYEQYF.

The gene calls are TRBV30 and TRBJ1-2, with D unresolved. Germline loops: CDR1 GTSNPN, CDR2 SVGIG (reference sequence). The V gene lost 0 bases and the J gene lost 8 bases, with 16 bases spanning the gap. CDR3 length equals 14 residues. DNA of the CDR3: TGTGCCTGGAGTGTACAATTAGCGGAGCGGGGCTACACCTTC. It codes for CAWSVQLAERGYTF.

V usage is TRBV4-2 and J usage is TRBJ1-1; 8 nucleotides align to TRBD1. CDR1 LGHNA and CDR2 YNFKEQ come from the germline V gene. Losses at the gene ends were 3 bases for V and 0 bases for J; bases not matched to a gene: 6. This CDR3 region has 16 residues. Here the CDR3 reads CASSHPGQAMNTEAFF. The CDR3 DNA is TGTGCCAGCAGCCATCCGGGACAGGCTATGAACACTGAAGCTTTCTTT.

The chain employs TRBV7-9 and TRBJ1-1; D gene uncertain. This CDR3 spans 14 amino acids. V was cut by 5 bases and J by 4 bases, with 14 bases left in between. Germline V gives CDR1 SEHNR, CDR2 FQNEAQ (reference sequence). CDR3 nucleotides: TGTGCCAGCAGCCCACAATCGGGAGTCACTGAAGCTTTCTTT. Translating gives CASSPQSGVTEAFF.

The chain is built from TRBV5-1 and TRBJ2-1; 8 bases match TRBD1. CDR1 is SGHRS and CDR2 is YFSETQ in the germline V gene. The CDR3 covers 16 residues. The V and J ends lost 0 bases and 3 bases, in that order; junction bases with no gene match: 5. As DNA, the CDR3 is TGCGCCAGCAGCTTGGTTGTGACAGGGGTCTACAATGAGCAGTTCTTC. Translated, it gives CASSLVVTGVYNEQFF. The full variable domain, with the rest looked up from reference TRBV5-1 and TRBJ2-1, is KAGVTQTPRYLIKTRGQQVTLSCSPISGHRSVSWYQQTPGQGLQFLFEYFSETQRNKGNFPGRFSGRQFSNSRSEMNVSTLELGDSALYLCASSLVVTGVYNEQFFGPGTRLTVL.

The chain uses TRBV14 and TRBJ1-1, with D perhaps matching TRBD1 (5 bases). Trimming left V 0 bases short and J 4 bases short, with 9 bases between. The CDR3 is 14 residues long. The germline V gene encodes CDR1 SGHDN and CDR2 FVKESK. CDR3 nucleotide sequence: TGTGCCAGCAGCCAAGAAGCGGGGGTCACTGAAGCTTTCTTT. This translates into CASSQEAGVTEAFF.

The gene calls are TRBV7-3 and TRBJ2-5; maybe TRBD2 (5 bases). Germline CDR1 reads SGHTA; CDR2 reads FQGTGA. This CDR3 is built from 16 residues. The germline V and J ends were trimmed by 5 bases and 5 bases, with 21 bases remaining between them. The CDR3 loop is CASSQGLSSLWETQYF. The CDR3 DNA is TGTGCCAGCAGCCAAGGACTGTCGTCCCTTTGGGAGACCCAGTACTTC. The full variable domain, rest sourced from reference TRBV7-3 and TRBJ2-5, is GAGVSQTPSNKVTEKGKYVELRCDPISGHTALYWYRQSLGQGPEFLIYFQGTGAADDSGLPNDRFFAVRPEGSVSTLKIQRTERGDSAVYLCASSQGLSSLWETQYFGPGTRLLVL.

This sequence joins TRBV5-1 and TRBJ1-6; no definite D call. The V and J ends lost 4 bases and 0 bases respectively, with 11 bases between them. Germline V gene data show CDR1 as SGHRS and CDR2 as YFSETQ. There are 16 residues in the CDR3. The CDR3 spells CASSVTASSYNSPLHF. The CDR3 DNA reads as TGCGCCAGCAGCGTGACTGCGAGCTCCTATAATTCACCCCTCCACTTT.

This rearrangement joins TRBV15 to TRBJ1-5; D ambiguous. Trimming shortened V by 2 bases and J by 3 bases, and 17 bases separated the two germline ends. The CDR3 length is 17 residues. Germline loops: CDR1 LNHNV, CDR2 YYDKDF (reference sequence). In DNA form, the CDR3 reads TGTGCCACCAGCAGAACCATCGGGGATAGCGTCAATCAGCCCCAGCATTTT. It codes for CATSRTIGDSVNQPQHF. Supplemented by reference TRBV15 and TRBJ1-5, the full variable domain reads DAMVIQNPRYQVTQFGKPVTLSCSQTLNHNVMYWYQQKSSQAPKLLFHYYDKDFNNEADTPDNFQSRRPNTSFCFLDIRSPGLGDTAMYLCATSRTIGDSVNQPQHFGDGTRLSIL.

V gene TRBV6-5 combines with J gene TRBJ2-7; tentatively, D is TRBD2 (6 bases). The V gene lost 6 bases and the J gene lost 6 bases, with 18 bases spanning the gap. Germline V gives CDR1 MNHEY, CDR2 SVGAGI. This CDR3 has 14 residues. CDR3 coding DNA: TGTGCCAGCAGCCCCCCTCCCGGGGGATCCGAGCAGTACTTC. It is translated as CASSPPPGGSEQYF.

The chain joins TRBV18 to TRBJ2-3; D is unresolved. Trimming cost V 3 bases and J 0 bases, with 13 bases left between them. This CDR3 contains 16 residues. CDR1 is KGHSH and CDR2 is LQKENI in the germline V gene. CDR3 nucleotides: TGTGCCAGCTCACCGGCAAAAACCGCTAGCACAGATACGCAGTATTTT. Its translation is CASSPAKTASTDTQYF.

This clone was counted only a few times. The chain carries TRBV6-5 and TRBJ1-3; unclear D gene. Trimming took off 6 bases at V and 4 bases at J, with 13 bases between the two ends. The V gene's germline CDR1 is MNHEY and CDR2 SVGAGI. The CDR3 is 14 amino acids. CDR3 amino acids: CASSPSSSGNTIYF. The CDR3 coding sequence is TGTGCCAGCAGCCCCAGTTCTTCCGGAAACACCATATATTTT.

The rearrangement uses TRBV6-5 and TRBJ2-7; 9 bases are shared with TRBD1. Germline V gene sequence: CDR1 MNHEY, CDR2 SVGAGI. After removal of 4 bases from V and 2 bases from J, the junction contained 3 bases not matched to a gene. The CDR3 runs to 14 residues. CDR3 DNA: TGTGCCAGCAGTTCTGGACAGGGGACCTACGAGCAGTACTTC. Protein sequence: CASSSGQGTYEQYF.

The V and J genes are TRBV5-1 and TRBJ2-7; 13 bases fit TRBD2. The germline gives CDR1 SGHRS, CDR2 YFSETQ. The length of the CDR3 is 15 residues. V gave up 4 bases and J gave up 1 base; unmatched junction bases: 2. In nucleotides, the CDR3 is TGCGCCAGCAGCGAACTAGCGGGGGGGTCCTACGAGCAGTACTTC. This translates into CASSELAGGSYEQYF.

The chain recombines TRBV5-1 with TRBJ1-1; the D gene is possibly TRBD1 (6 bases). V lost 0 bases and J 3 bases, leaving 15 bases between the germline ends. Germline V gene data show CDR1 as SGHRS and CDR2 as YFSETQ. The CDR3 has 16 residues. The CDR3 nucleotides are TGCGCCAGCAGCTTGGAGGGCGGCGGGGGGCACACTGAAGCTTTCTTT. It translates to CASSLEGGGGHTEAFF.

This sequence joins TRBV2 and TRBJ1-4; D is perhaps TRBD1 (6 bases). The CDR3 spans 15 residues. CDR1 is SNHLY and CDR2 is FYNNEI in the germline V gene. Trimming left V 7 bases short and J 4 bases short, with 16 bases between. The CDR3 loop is CASNHNRDDNEKLFF. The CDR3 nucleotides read TGTGCCAGCAACCACAACAGGGACGATAATGAAAAACTGTTTTTT.